The entry that follows covers one T cell receptor beta chain sequence. A multiplex PCR was run with 60 Vbeta primers and 13 Jbeta primers. Data came from immunoSEQ multiplex PCR; TCRdb stores just in-frame clones and leaves some out. The sample table sets out about 140,000 clones. This specimen comes from a study of cytomegalovirus exposure and HLA in healthy donors. This CDR3 is built from 15 residues. After removal of 0 bases from V and 1 base from J, the junction contained 2 bases not matched to a gene. Germline lookup yields CDR1 SGHTA and CDR2 FQGNSA. Sample: PBMCs. This clonotype was sampled from a man between 35 and 55 years old in good health and CMV-seronegative. The genes are TRBV7-2 and TRBJ1-2; 7 nucleotides align to TRBD1. CDR3 region: CASSLAGTDNYGYTF. In DNA, the CDR3 is TGTGCCAGCAGCTTAGCCGGGACAGATAACTATGGCTACACCTTC. The full variable domain, rest sourced from reference TRBV7-2 and TRBJ1-2, is GAGVSQSPSNKVTEKGKDVELRCDPISGHTALYWYRQSLGQGLEFLIYFQGNSAPDKSGLPSDRFSAERTGGSVSTLTIQRTQQEDSAVYLCASSLAGTDNYGYTFGSGTRLTVV.